This TCR beta chain emerged from a study of CD8 T cells in ankylosing spondylitis. Points from the study as a whole: Relatively rare in peripheral blood, disease-linked clones were also CD8+. There was a TCR beta motif, made of 7 or 8 highly homologous variants, that appeared characteristic of ankylosing spondylitis blood. Disease-linked clones reportedly showed significant enrichment in matched ankylosing spondylitis synovial fluid. Past studies reported some motif variants in reactive arthritis synovial fluid and blood.

Generation of TCR beta libraries employed quantitative 5'-RACE incorporating molecular barcodes. MiXCR, run by TCRdb on the 5' RACE reads, gives a single entry per CDR3 protein. The sample shows some 840,000 distinct CDR3 sequences, about 11% of them seen only once. In this sample, this clonotype turned up many times. Its antigen remains unknown. Sequenced sample: blood, either unsorted or a sorted T cell fraction (not recorded which). This receptor was identified in a male donor with ankylosing spondylitis.

The CDR3 spells CASSRTGWGSNEQFF. CDR3 bases: TGTGCCAGCAGTCGCACAGGGTGGGGTTCCAATGAGCAGTTCTTC. V usage is TRBV6-1 and J usage is TRBJ2-1; weak D call: TRBD1 (6 bases). V lost 5 bases and J lost 6, with 17 bases in between. The CDR3 totals 15 residues. The germline V gene has CDR1 MNHNS and CDR2 SASEGT.